This T cell receptor beta chain was documented in a study of blood T cell repertoires in COVID-19. Profiling relied on immunoSEQ multiplex PCR, and the TCRdb table lists in-frame clones only, not all of them. Among 150,000 to 200,000 clones listed, 70% to 90% were seen once. The sequence was collected from a man aged 55 to 69 with acute or convalescent COVID-19. Sequencing was done on a sample of peripheral blood.

DNA for the CDR3: TGTGCCAGTAGTGATCACAGGGGCACTGAAGCTTTCTTT. It yields the protein CASSDHRGTEAFF. This chain links TRBV19 with TRBJ1-1; 7 bases agree with TRBD1. The CDR3 length is 13 residues. V lost 5 bases and J lost 4; bases outside the gene matches: 4. The germline V gene has CDR1 LNHDA and CDR2 SQIVND (reference sequence).